This entry lists 28 T cell receptor beta chains sequenced from one sample in a study of T cell changes during pregnancy in multiple sclerosis. Libraries were prepared by immunoSEQ multiplex PCR; TCRdb keeps only in-frame clonotypes and omits some of them. Of some 40,000 clones listed, 85% to 90% are singletons. Sequencing used CD4+ T cells from peripheral blood mononuclear cells, obtained in the first trimester of pregnancy. Receptors were obtained from a female donor with multiple sclerosis, enrolled in a pregnancy study.

This sequence joins TRBV20-1 and TRBJ2-7, with no clear D. Germline values: CDR1 DFQATT, CDR2 SNEGSKA (reference sequence). V was trimmed by 2 bases and J by 3 bases, leaving 5 bases between them. This CDR3 spans 11 amino acids. CDR3 DNA sequence: TGCAGTGCTAGACCGGGCTACGAGCAGTACTTC. Translated: CSARPGYEQYF.

This chain links TRBV30 with TRBJ2-7, with 12 bases fitting TRBD2. J lost 3 bases, V lost 0 bases, and 3 bases had no gene match. This CDR3 contains 15 residues. Germline V lookup: CDR1 GTSNPN, CDR2 SVGIG (reference sequence). CDR3 amino acids: CAWSVRTSGNYEQYF. The CDR3 DNA reads as TGTGCCTGGAGTGTACGGACTAGCGGGAACTACGAGCAGTACTTC.

On this clone: The junction differs from germline at one of its ends, possibly a read error. CDR3 sequence (DNA): TGTGCCGGCAGCTTAGTAACTAGCGGGAGGCACAATGAGCAGTTCTTC. Translated: CAGSLVTSGRHNEQFF. This sequence joins TRBV7-9 and TRBJ2-1; 12 bases are a match to TRBD2. Looked up from germline, CDR1 is SEHNR and CDR2 is FQNEAQ (reference sequence). This CDR3 contains 16 residues.

The sample holds one count of this clone. The rearrangement joins TRBV18 to TRBJ1-5, with TRBD1 identical over 7 bases. Germline V gene data show CDR1 as KGHSH and CDR2 as LQKENI. The V and J ends lost 2 bases and 4 bases, in that order; junction bases with no gene match: 8. This CDR3 contains 16 residues. For the CDR3, the DNA is TGTGCCAGCTCACCAAAGACAGGGAATAGAAATCAGCCCCAGCATTTT. Residues: CASSPKTGNRNQPQHF.

The CDR3 loop reads CASRSRNGGLYGYTF. CDR3 coding DNA: TGCGCCAGCAGGAGTAGGAACGGGGGTCTCTATGGCTACACCTTC. This chain joins TRBV5-1 and TRBJ1-2, with D perhaps TRBD1 (5 bases). The germline V and J ends were trimmed by 5 bases and 4 bases, with 18 bases remaining between them. This CDR3 region has 15 residues. CDR1 is SGHRS and CDR2 is YFSETQ in the germline V gene.

The chain links TRBV18 to TRBJ2-4; D uncertain. V shed 0 bases and J shed 3 bases, with 6 bases lying between them. The germline CDR1 and CDR2 sequences are KGHSH and LQKENI. The CDR3 is made up of 14 amino acids. CDR3: CASSPPYSKNIQYF. The CDR3 region has the DNA TGTGCCAGCTCACCACCCTACAGCAAAAACATTCAGTACTTC. The full variable domain, completed using reference TRBV18 and TRBJ2-4, is NAGVMQNPRHLVRRRGQEARLRCSPMKGHSHVYWYRQLPEEGLKFMVYLQKENIIDESGMPKERFSAEFPKEGPSILRIQQVVRGDSAAYFCASSPPYSKNIQYFGAGTRLSVL.

The rearrangement joins TRBV5-1 to TRBJ2-1; 14 nucleotides agree with TRBD2. V gave up 3 bases and J gave up 8 bases; unmatched junction bases: 7. The CDR3 length is 16 residues. Germline CDR1 reads SGHRS; CDR2 reads YFSETQ. The DNA of the CDR3 is TGCGCCAGCAGCTCGGGACTAGCGGGAGTTCTGGATGAGCAGTTCTTC. It yields the protein CASSSGLAGVLDEQFF.

The J gene is TRBJ2-7, the V gene TRBV6-1, with D tentatively TRBD1 (6 bases). The CDR3 has 15 amino acids. The germline V and J ends were trimmed by 4 bases and 3 bases, with 16 bases remaining between them. Germline lookup yields CDR1 MNHNS and CDR2 SASEGT. As DNA, the CDR3 is TGTGCCAGCAGTGGGGGGTCAACAGGGTTCTACGAGCAGTACTTC. Protein: CASSGGSTGFYEQYF.

This clone was found a few times. The chain couples TRBV5-1 to TRBJ2-7, with TRBD2 matching 9 bases. After removal of 2 bases from V and 5 bases from J, the junction contained 11 bases not matched to a gene. This CDR3 region has 16 residues. Germline V gene sequence: CDR1 SGHRS, CDR2 YFSETQ. The CDR3 loop is CASSLMRAGGAHEQYF. The CDR3 region has the DNA TGCGCCAGCAGCTTAATGAGAGCGGGAGGAGCCCACGAGCAGTACTTC.

The chain uses TRBV2 and TRBJ1-1, with D possibly being TRBD1 (5 bases). Germline V gene lookup returns CDR1 SNHLY and CDR2 FYNNEI. V was cut by 6 bases and J by 5 bases, with 16 bases left in between. This CDR3 has 14 residues. CDR3 sequence (DNA): TGTGCCAGCAGCCGGGACTCCTGGGGTACTGAAGCTTTCTTT. This translates into CASSRDSWGTEAFF.

V gene TRBV29-1 combines with J gene TRBJ1-1; maybe TRBD1 (5 bases). V lost 3 bases, J lost 2 bases, and 10 bases lay in between. CDR3 size: 13 residues. Looked up from germline, CDR1 is SQVTM and CDR2 is ANQGSEA. The CDR3 DNA reads as TGCAGCGTTGAGGCAGGGCTCAACACTGAAGCTTTCTTT. Residues: CSVEAGLNTEAFF.

The chain is built from TRBV27 and TRBJ2-7; D is perhaps TRBD2 (7 bases). The CDR3 contains 15 residues. V gave up 6 bases and J gave up 2 bases, with 17 bases separating them. Germline CDR1 MNHEY, CDR2 SMNVEV (reference sequence). The CDR3 region has the DNA TGTGCCAGCAGCCCTTCAGGGCGGGGGCCCTACGAGCAGTACTTC. Translating gives CASSPSGRGPYEQYF.

The rearrangement uses TRBV11-3 and TRBJ2-3; D is possibly TRBD2 (5 bases). The CDR3 length is 14 residues. Germline CDR1 and CDR2: SGHNT and YENEEA. Trimming pared 5 bases from V and 0 bases from J, leaving 9 bases between. This CDR3 is CASSPRTSTDTQYF. The CDR3 DNA reads as TGTGCCAGCAGCCCCCGGACTAGCACAGATACGCAGTATTTT.

The rearrangement links TRBV14 to TRBJ1-1; D possibly corresponds to TRBD1 (6 bases). The V end was cut by 6 bases, the J end by 7 bases, with 15 bases between. The CDR3 spans 13 residues. The germline gives CDR1 SGHDN, CDR2 FVKESK. The CDR3 coding sequence is TGTGCCAGCAGTCGCGGACAGATCTTTGAAGCTTTCTTT. It encodes CASSRGQIFEAFF.

This clone came up once. The chain joins TRBV7-9 to TRBJ2-4; D unresolved. Germline V gene sequence: CDR1 SEHNR, CDR2 FQNEAQ (reference sequence). This CDR3 has 16 residues. The V gene lost 5 bases and the J gene lost 7 bases, with 21 bases spanning the gap. The CDR3 DNA is TGTGCCAGCAGCCGAGAGGTCGGCAAGGTTCGTAACATTCAGTACTTC. As protein: CASSREVGKVRNIQYF.

This clone was found once. V is TRBV30 and J is TRBJ2-7; D call uncertain. The germline V gene encodes CDR1 GTSNPN and CDR2 SVGIG (reference sequence). V lost 0 bases and J lost 5, with 17 bases in between. The CDR3 sequence is 15 residues long. The CDR3 nucleotides are TGTGCCTGGAGTGTACTACGAAGCCGGTTACACGAGCAGTACTTC. Its protein is CAWSVLRSRLHEQYF. The full variable domain, its missing parts supplied by reference TRBV30 and TRBJ2-7, is SQTIHQWPATLVQPVGSPLSLECTVEGTSNPNLYWYRQAAGRGLQLLFYSVGIGQISSEVPQNLSASRPQDRQFILSSKKLLLSDSGFYLCAWSVLRSRLHEQYFGPGTRLTVT.

This sequence joins TRBV12-2 and TRBJ1-5; no check of the table's D call, TRBD1, against the DNA was made. TRBV12-2 is a recognized pseudogene. There are 22 residues in the CDR3. The CDR3 region has the DNA TGTGCAAGTCGCTTAGAGTGCCCTGTCCTCTCCTATCCCAGGGGGCGGAATCAGCCCCAGCATTTT. Translated: CASRLECPVLSYPRGRNQPQHF.

The rearrangement uses TRBV10-2 and TRBJ1-4, with D possibly matching TRBD1 (5 bases). Germline values: CDR1 WSHSY, CDR2 SAAADI. The CDR3 totals 14 residues. V lost 2 bases to trimming and J lost 4 bases, with 8 bases between them. The CDR3 nucleotides read TGCGCCAGCAGTGAGGGGGGGAGTAATGAAAAACTGTTTTTT. Its translation is CASSEGGSNEKLFF.

The rearrangement uses TRBV11-2 and TRBJ2-7; D is ambiguous. CDR3 length equals 15 residues. Looked up from germline, CDR1 is SGHAT and CDR2 is FQNNGV. Trimming cost V 2 bases and J 5 bases, with 16 bases left between them. The CDR3 region has the DNA TGTGCCAGCAGCTTAATGTCTAGAGGTGGCAACGAGCAGTACTTC. Translating gives CASSLMSRGGNEQYF.

The J gene is TRBJ2-3, the V gene TRBV4-1, with 13 bases that match TRBD2. With 7 bases clipped from V and 2 bases from J, the junction kept 12 bases outside the gene matches. This CDR3 has 18 amino acids. Germline CDR1 MGHRA, CDR2 YSYEKL. The CDR3 reads CASNLRTSGSHITDTQYF. The DNA for the CDR3 is TGCGCCAGCAACCTACGGACTAGCGGGAGCCATATCACAGATACGCAGTATTTT.

The chain has TRBV7-2 and TRBJ1-2, with D maybe TRBD1 (6 bases). CDR1 is SGHTA and CDR2 is FQGNSA in the germline V gene. This CDR3 spans 14 amino acids. The ends were cut back, 1 base at V and 4 bases at J, with 10 bases in the middle. CDR3 protein: CASSLGPGAYGYTF. CDR3 bases: TGTGCCAGCAGCTTAGGGCCAGGGGCCTATGGCTACACCTTC.

The rearrangement joins TRBV9 to TRBJ2-1; perhaps TRBD2 as D (7 bases). The germline V gene has CDR1 SGDLS and CDR2 YYNGEE. The CDR3 has 15 residues. Deletions cut 4 bases from V and 5 bases from J, with 16 bases between. The CDR3 DNA follows: TGTGCCAGCAGCCTTAGGGGGGGGGCGCACAATGAGCAGTTCTTC. It translates to CASSLRGGAHNEQFF.

V gene TRBV9 combines with J gene TRBJ2-5; 7 bases map to TRBD2. Unmatched junction bases numbered 6, after V lost 2 bases and J lost 2 bases. The CDR3 length is 15 residues. In germline, CDR1 is SGDLS, CDR2 YYNGEE. The DNA for the CDR3 is TGTGCCAGCAGCGTGCCTAGCGGAGATCAAGAGACCCAGTACTTC. This sequence encodes CASSVPSGDQETQYF. The entire variable domain, with the rest obtained from reference TRBV9 and TRBJ2-5, is as follows: DSGVTQTPKHLITATGQRVTLRCSPRSGDLSVYWYQQSLDQGLQFLIQYYNGEERAKGNILERFSAQQFPDLHSELNLSSLELGDSALYFCASSVPSGDQETQYFGPGTRLLVL.

This clone was observed a single time. The chain employs TRBV10-3 and TRBJ2-7; 13 nucleotides line up with TRBD2. V shed 9 bases, J shed 0 bases, and the junction held 5 bases outside the gene matches. CDR1 ENHRY and CDR2 SYGVKD come from the germline V gene. The CDR3 covers 15 residues. CDR3 sequence reads: CAIGTSGANSYEQYF. The CDR3 coding sequence is TGTGCCATAGGGACTAGCGGGGCGAACTCCTACGAGCAGTACTTC.

V and J are TRBV19 and TRBJ1-4, with TRBD1 matching 7 bases. The CDR3 has 16 amino acids. V was pared by 4 bases and J by 0 bases, with 5 bases of the junction left unmatched. From germline, CDR1 is LNHDA and CDR2 SQIVND (reference sequence). CDR3 sequence: CASSTYRGSTNEKLFF. Here the CDR3 DNA reads TGTGCCAGTAGTACCTACAGGGGTTCAACTAATGAAAAACTGTTTTTT.

The chain employs TRBV25-1 and TRBJ1-1; perhaps TRBD1 as D (6 bases). The germline CDR1 and CDR2 sequences are MGHDK and SYGVNS. CDR3 length: 13 residues. V dropped 5 bases and J dropped 4 bases, with 11 bases sitting between them. CDR3 DNA sequence: TGTGCCAGCAGTTCAACAGGGCCCACTGAAGCTTTCTTT. Encoded protein: CASSSTGPTEAFF. Complete variable domain (other parts from reference TRBV25-1 and TRBJ1-1): EADIYQTPRYLVIGTGKKITLECSQTMGHDKMYWYQQDPGMELHLIHYSYGVNSTEKGDLSSESTVSRIRTEHFPLTLESARPSHTSQYLCASSSTGPTEAFFGQGTRLTVV.

The V call is TRBV11-1, the J call TRBJ2-7; TRBD2 is a possible D gene (5 bases). CDR1 SGHAT and CDR2 FQDESV come from the germline V gene (reference sequence). Trimming took 7 bases from V and 9 from J, leaving 13 bases between them. There are 11 residues in the CDR3. The CDR3 region is CASTSGLRQYF. CDR3 coding DNA: TGTGCCAGCACCTCTGGACTCAGGCAGTACTTC. Full variable domain (outside the CDR3, taken from reference TRBV11-1 and TRBJ2-7): EAEVAQSPRYKITEKSQAVAFWCDPISGHATLYWYRQILGQGPELLVQFQDESVVDDSQLPKDRFSAERLKGVDSTLKIQPAELGDSAMYLCASTSGLRQYFGPGTRLTVT.

J is TRBJ2-7 and V is TRBV28, with 7 positions matching TRBD1. Germline lookup yields CDR1 MDHEN and CDR2 SYDVKM. This CDR3 spans 14 amino acids. J lost 4 bases, V lost 3 bases, and 6 bases had no gene match. CDR3: CASSFVGGQYEQYF. CDR3 nucleotide sequence: TGTGCCAGCAGTTTTGTAGGGGGACAGTACGAGCAGTACTTC.